Many counts were recorded for the clone carrying this T cell receptor beta chain. The antigen is unknown. V lost 2 bases to trimming and J lost 7 bases, with 9 bases between them. CDR3 length: 13 amino acids. Germline values: CDR1 MNHEY, CDR2 SMNVEV (reference sequence). The sample comes from a study of T-cell reconstitution after alpha-beta-depleted transplantation in children. The study's findings and limits: It was newly produced T cells that mostly accounted for T-cell counts and diversity one year after transplant. At day 60, the high TCRbeta diversity found in some patients originated from recipient T cells and thymic progenitors that had survived. The study reportedly traced alpha-beta T cells about two months after transplant to several hundred expanded graft clones.

As it was prepared, the TCRbeta library received unique molecular identifiers. TCRdb itself ran the PCR reads through MiXCR, one entry per CDR3 protein. The table shows hundreds of thousands of distinct CDR3 sequences, with around 13% occurring only once. This specimen consisted of PBMCs, obtained before TCRalphabeta/CD19-depleted stem cell transplant. The chain has TRBV27 and TRBJ1-5, with D hard to call. This sequence was found in a girl aged 2 to 10 with congenital amegakaryocytic thrombocytopenia, due to receive a stem cell transplant. The CDR3 reads CASSLNRRQPQHF. DNA of the CDR3: TGTGCCAGCAGTTTAAACCGAAGGCAGCCCCAGCATTTT.